Only a few counts were recorded for the clone carrying this T cell receptor (beta chain). The record originates from a study of blood T cell repertoires in COVID-19. Assay used: immunoSEQ multiplex PCR; TCRdb lists only in-frame clones, some missing. The profile covers 160,000 or so clones, with 85% to 90% appearing a single time and 10% taken by the ten largest. Germline CDR1 MNHNY, CDR2 SVGAGI (reference sequence). This CDR3 has 13 residues. V was cut by 3 bases and J by 7 bases, with 12 bases left in between. Sample: peripheral blood. The chain links TRBV6-6 to TRBJ1-2; D is perhaps TRBD1 (5 bases). The clonotype originates from a woman in her sixties or seventies with COVID-19, enrolled during active disease. Here the CDR3 DNA reads TGTGCCAGCAGTTATCGGGGGGACCGTGGCTACACCTTC. It is translated as CASSYRGDRGYTF.